This is a list of T cell receptor beta chains from one sample in a study of response to subunit inactivated influenza vaccine. TCRdb re-analysed the RT-PCR reads in MiXCR, keeping a single row per CDR3 protein. The sample consists of around 470,000 distinct CDR3 sequences, approximately 7.2% of them appearing once. The source was PBMCs from blood, collected around 25 months after vaccination. The receptors originated from a man aged 45 to 70 who received an inactivated influenza vaccine. Both conserved end residues are trimmed from each CDR3.

j_call v_call cdr3_aa
TRBJ2-3 TRBV6-6 ASSGTYTDTQY
TRBJ1-6 TRBV27 ATQGVANSPLH
TRBJ2-1 TRBV7-2 ASSLGTRNEQF
TRBJ2-5 TRBV5-6 ASSLGGTQETQY
TRBJ2-5 TRBV6-1 ASSRGYLETQY
TRBJ1-1 TRBV5-1 ASSLDPGSEAF
TRBJ2-5 TRBV6-2/TRBV6-3 ASSWTGVETQY
TRBJ1-1 TRBV29-1 SVGKQGSTEAF
TRBJ2-7 TRBV11-2 ASSLVGGRASGEQY
TRBJ2-5 TRBV6-2/TRBV6-3 ASSTRTGQGETQY
TRBJ2-2 TRBV7-9 ASSLAPRSGAGELF
TRBJ2-5 TRBV6-5 ASSSRQGKETQY
TRBJ2-1 TRBV6-6 ASSYSDLNEQF
TRBJ1-1 TRBV6-2/TRBV6-3 ASSPLMDRDPEAF
TRBJ2-2 TRBV7-2 ASSVTGGSTGELF
TRBJ1-3 TRBV5-1 ASSLGGTPGNTIY
TRBJ1-1 TRBV3-1 ASSPGTGRGNTEAF
TRBJ2-7 TRBV27 ASRAGVNYEQY
TRBJ2-7 TRBV5-1 ASSFTGTGVYEQY
TRBJ1-2 TRBV4-3 ASSQDQWGNYGYT
TRBJ1-5 TRBV7-2 ASSLASAGQPQH
TRBJ2-2 TRBV12-3/TRBV12-4 ASSIGQGNTGELF
TRBJ2-6 TRBV6-2/TRBV6-3 ASSQQGAAGANVLT
TRBJ2-7 TRBV30 AWSVTSLEQY
TRBJ1-4 TRBV12-3/TRBV12-4 ASSPPGRRAEKLF
TRBJ1-1 TRBV9 ASSVVGGFDTEAF
TRBJ2-6 TRBV7-2 ASSFSGFAGANVLT
TRBJ1-5 TRBV12-3/TRBV12-4 ASSFAGTNNQPQH
TRBJ2-7 TRBV12-3/TRBV12-4 ASSLRSGGFSDEQY
TRBJ2-7 TRBV14 ASSPTGDRVHEQY
TRBJ1-2 TRBV12-3/TRBV12-4 ASSLGAGANYGYT
TRBJ1-3 TRBV12-3/TRBV12-4 ASSWGSNTIY
TRBJ2-3 TRBV4-2 ASSQEGTGTDTQY
TRBJ2-4 TRBV5-1 ASTRLAGDGAKNIQY
TRBJ2-1 TRBV5-5 ASRQTGGGEQF
TRBJ2-1 TRBV4-3 ASSHGNRAEQF
TRBJ2-1 TRBV2 ASSEVGLAADSTYNEQF
TRBJ2-5 TRBV10-3 AISDPGGQETQY
TRBJ2-1 TRBV4-1 ASSQDLRSYNEQF
TRBJ2-3 TRBV19 ASSPPLDTRTQY